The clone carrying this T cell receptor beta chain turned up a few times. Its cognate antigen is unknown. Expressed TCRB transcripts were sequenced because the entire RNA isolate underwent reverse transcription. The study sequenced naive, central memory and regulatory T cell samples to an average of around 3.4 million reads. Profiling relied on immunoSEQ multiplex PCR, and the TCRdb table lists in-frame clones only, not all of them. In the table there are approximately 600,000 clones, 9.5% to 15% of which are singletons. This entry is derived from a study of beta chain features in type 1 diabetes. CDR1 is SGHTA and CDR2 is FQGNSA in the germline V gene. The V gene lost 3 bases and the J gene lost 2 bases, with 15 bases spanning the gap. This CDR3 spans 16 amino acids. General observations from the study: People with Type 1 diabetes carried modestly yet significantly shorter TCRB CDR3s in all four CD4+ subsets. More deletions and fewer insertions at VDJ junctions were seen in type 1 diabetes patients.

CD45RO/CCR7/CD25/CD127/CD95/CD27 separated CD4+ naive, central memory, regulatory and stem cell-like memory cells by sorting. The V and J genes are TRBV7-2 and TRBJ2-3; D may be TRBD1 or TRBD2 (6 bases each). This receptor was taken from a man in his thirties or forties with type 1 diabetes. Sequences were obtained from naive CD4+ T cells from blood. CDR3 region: CASSFGGGAFTDTQYF. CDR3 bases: TGTGCCAGCAGCTTTGGAGGGGGAGCGTTCACAGATACGCAGTATTTT.